This T cell receptor (beta chain) was observed in a study of a mutant IDH1 vaccine in newly diagnosed glioma. Using immunoSEQ multiplex PCR, the repertoire was profiled, and TCRdb retains in-frame clones only, with some absent. The sample lists around 56,000 clones; around 80% were seen once. The count of this clone is one. What it binds is not known. Specified time point: week 23, last vaccination. Alongside topical imiquimod, each dose of vaccine comprised 300 ug of mutant IDH1 20-mer peptide. This receptor was obtained from a woman aged 35 to 49 with glioma. Some clones in this sample may be carry-over from other donors' samples. The sample here was PBMCs, taken from a glioma patient whose treatment included an IDH1 peptide vaccine.

This CDR3 reads CASSLAYPAAGGYNEQFF. The DNA for the CDR3 is TGTGCCAGCAGCTTAGCCTACCCGGCTGCGGGGGGGTACAATGAGCAGTTCTTC. The V gene is TRBV7-6, the J gene TRBJ2-1; 9 bases fit TRBD2. Germline V lookup: CDR1 SGHVS, CDR2 FNYEAQ. The CDR3 length is 18 residues. J lost 4 bases, V lost 0 bases, and 10 bases had no gene match. Using reference TRBV7-6 and TRBJ2-1 for the parts outside the CDR3, the full variable domain is GAGVSQSPRYKVTKRGQDVALRCDPISGHVSLYWYRQALGQGPEFLTYFNYEAQQDKSGLPNDRFSAERPEGSISTLTIQRTEQRDSAMYRCASSLAYPAAGGYNEQFFGPGTRLTVL.